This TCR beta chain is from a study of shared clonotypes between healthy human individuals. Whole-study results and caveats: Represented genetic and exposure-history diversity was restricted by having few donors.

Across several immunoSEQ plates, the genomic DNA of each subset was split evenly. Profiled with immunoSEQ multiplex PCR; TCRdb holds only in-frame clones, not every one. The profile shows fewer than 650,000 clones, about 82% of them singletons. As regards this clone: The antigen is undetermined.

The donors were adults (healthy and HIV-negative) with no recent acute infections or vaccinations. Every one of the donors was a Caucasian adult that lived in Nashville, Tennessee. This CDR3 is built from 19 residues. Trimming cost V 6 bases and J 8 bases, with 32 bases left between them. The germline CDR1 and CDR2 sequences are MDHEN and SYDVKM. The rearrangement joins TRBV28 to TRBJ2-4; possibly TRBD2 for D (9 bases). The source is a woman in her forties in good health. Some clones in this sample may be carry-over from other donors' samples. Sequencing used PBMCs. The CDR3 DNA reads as TGTGCCAGCAGCACTCCCGGACAGGGCGTGACTAGCGGTTGGTACATTCAGTACTTC. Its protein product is CASSTPGQGVTSGWYIQYF.